This T cell receptor (beta chain) was identified during a study of cytomegalovirus exposure and HLA in healthy donors. Study-wide context: Prior work identified about 120 million unique TCR beta sequences in 150 million to 200 million T cells. Notes on the study in general: In a later analysis, at a false discovery rate of 0.05, some 15,000 TCR beta sequences were associated with HLA alleles. Listed as cytomegalovirus-associated were 150 or so TCR beta chains. Per a prior analysis, the majority of TCR beta V segments were productive roughly 87% or roughly 30% of the time.

Notes on this clone: Its antigen remains unidentified. The junction differs from germline at one of its ends, possibly a read error.

Germline V lookup: CDR1 SEHNR, CDR2 FQNEAQ (reference sequence). This CDR3 is 12 amino acids long. PCR amplification relied on 60 Vbeta primers (plus 13 Jbeta primers). The protocol was immunoSEQ multiplex PCR, while the TCRdb copy is restricted to in-frame clones and leaves out a portion. The sample lists roughly 120,000 clones, under 85% seen once, with around 1.7% in the top ten. The clonotype comes from a woman younger than 30 in good health and CMV-seronegative. The chain links TRBV7-9 to TRBJ1-1; D might be TRBD1 (6 bases). The material sequenced was PBMCs. The CDR3 nucleotides are TGTTCCAGCAGCTTTAGGGGGTCTGAAGCTTTCTTT. Encoded protein: CSSSFRGSEAFF.